This T cell receptor (beta chain) was obtained from a study of cytomegalovirus exposure and HLA in healthy donors. General study findings and limits: In a later analysis, HLA-associated beta chains showed higher expansion and lower generation probabilities than comparable chains.

Remarks on this clone: Its antigen is as yet unknown.

Germline CDR1 reads DFQATT; CDR2 reads SNEGSKA (reference sequence). V was clipped by 3 bases and J by 5 bases, with 4 bases between them. The CDR3 has 10 residues. PCR employed 60 Vbeta and 13 Jbeta primers. Assay: immunoSEQ multiplex PCR; the TCRdb copy retains only in-frame clones and omits some. The sample lists around 210,000 clones, 79% occurring once. The sequencing input was PBMCs. This sequence originates from a male donor in good health and CMV-seropositive. The chain carries TRBV20-1 and TRBJ2-5, with D unclear. The CDR3 DNA sequence: TGCAGTGCTAGTATGGAGACCCAGTACTTC. Amino acids: CSASMETQYF.